Each of the 18 T cell receptor beta chains below was sequenced from the same sample in a study of T-cell memory formation after mild COVID-19. TCRdb itself ran the 5' RACE reads through MiXCR, one entry per CDR3 protein. The data contain about 430,000 distinct CDR3 sequences, 24% of them seen just once; the ten biggest clones take up around 9.5%. What was sequenced was PBMCs or a T cell subset sorted from them (not recorded which). These receptors were obtained from an adult woman who had mild COVID-19 (a few samples of this study predate the infection). Cell type and time point are not known.

The J gene is TRBJ1-1, the V gene TRBV2; 10 nucleotides agree with TRBD1. J was trimmed by 0 bases and V by 4 bases; bases with no gene match: 5. The germline gives CDR1 SNHLY, CDR2 FYNNEI. The CDR3 covers 16 residues. Here the CDR3 DNA reads TGTGCCAGCAGTGTGGGGACAGGGGTCATGAACACTGAAGCTTTCTTT. Its protein product is CASSVGTGVMNTEAFF.

This clonotype occurred a few times. The V gene is TRBV9, the J gene TRBJ1-1; D possibly corresponds to TRBD1 (5 bases). Germline CDR1 reads SGDLS; CDR2 reads YYNGEE. Deletions cut 6 bases from V and 2 bases from J, with 11 bases between. This CDR3 is built from 13 residues. CDR3 amino acids: CASTRDSNTEAFF. Written as DNA, the CDR3 is TGTGCCAGCACCAGAGACAGTAACACTGAAGCTTTCTTT.

A single count supports this clonotype. The chain has TRBV15 and TRBJ2-7, with a possible D match to TRBD2 (6 bases). V was cut by 9 bases and J by 3 bases, with 27 bases left in between. This CDR3 comprises 17 residues. Looked up from germline, CDR1 is LNHNV and CDR2 is YYDKDF (reference sequence). In nucleotides, the CDR3 is TGTGCCACTAAAGCTAGCGTGGGGGTTACCACCTACTACGAGCAGTACTTC. Translated: CATKASVGVTTYYEQYF.

The chain uses TRBV20-1 and TRBJ2-3, with 10 bases fitting TRBD2. This CDR3 comprises 13 residues. Germline V gene data show CDR1 as DFQATT and CDR2 as SNEGSKA (reference sequence). Trimming cost V 6 bases and J 5 bases; bases outside gene matches: 5. CDR3: CSATGTSVDTQYF. CDR3 DNA: TGCAGTGCCACCGGGACTAGCGTAGATACGCAGTATTTT.

J is TRBJ2-7 and V is TRBV12-3 or TRBV12-4; D unresolved. The ends were cut back, 6 bases at V and 4 bases at J, with 10 bases in the middle. This CDR3 comprises 12 residues. The CDR3 spells CASRNRLYEQYF. The DNA for the CDR3 is TGTGCCAGCAGGAACAGACTTTACGAGCAGTACTTC.

The chain uses TRBV6-5 and TRBJ1-6; D gene ambiguous. The germline CDR1 and CDR2 sequences are MNHEY and SVGAGI. CDR3 size: 13 residues. Trimming took off 3 bases at V and 7 bases at J, with 7 bases between the two ends. CDR3 loop: CASSYDRNSPLHF. The CDR3 DNA reads TGTGCCAGCAGTTATGATCGGAATTCACCCCTCCACTTT.

V usage is TRBV6-2 or TRBV6-3 and J usage is TRBJ2-2; 10 bases line up with TRBD2. CDR1 and CDR2 from the germline V gene are MNHEY and SVGEGT. This CDR3 has 16 residues. Trimming took 6 bases from V and 1 from J; bases not matched to a gene: 5. CDR3 sequence reads: CASSIRTSGNTGELFF. The CDR3 coding sequence is TGTGCCAGCAGCATAAGGACTAGCGGGAACACCGGGGAGCTGTTTTTT.

V is TRBV20-1 and J is TRBJ2-7, with D tentatively TRBD2 (6 bases). Germline loops: CDR1 DFQATT, CDR2 SNEGSKA (reference sequence). Deletions cut 1 base from V and 0 bases from J, with 13 bases between. There are 15 residues in the CDR3. The CDR3, as DNA: TGCAGTGCTAGAGTCTTCGGGGGAGCCTCCTACGAGCAGTACTTC. It encodes CSARVFGGASYEQYF.

This clonotype has a count of ten or more. The chain is built from TRBV11-1 and TRBJ1-6; TRBD1 agrees at 8 bases. V dropped 4 bases and J dropped 7; count of bases not matched to a gene: 6. This CDR3 is 15 amino acids long. Germline CDR1 and CDR2: SGHAT and FQDESV (reference sequence). The CDR3 DNA reads TGTGCCAGCAGCTCCACACGACAGGGGAATTCACCCCTCCACTTT. Translated, it gives CASSSTRQGNSPLHF. Full variable domain (missing parts from reference TRBV11-1 and TRBJ1-6): EAEVAQSPRYKITEKSQAVAFWCDPISGHATLYWYRQILGQGPELLVQFQDESVVDDSQLPKDRFSAERLKGVDSTLKIQPAELGDSAMYLCASSSTRQGNSPLHFGNGTRLTVT.

This chain uses TRBV24-1 with TRBJ2-2; D gene unclear. This CDR3 spans 12 amino acids. Trimming took 4 bases from V and 6 from J, leaving 5 bases between them. Germline V gene data show CDR1 as KGHDR and CDR2 as SFDVKD. The CDR3 protein is CATSDPPGELFF. For the CDR3, the DNA is TGTGCCACCAGTGACCCCCCCGGGGAGCTGTTTTTT.

The genes are TRBV2 and TRBJ2-2; possible D gene TRBD1, 6 bases. Germline CDR1 reads SNHLY; CDR2 reads FYNNEI. Trimming removed 6 bases at V and 4 bases at J, with 15 bases between. The CDR3 totals 15 residues. The CDR3 DNA follows: TGTGCCAGCAGCATACAGGGTTTGGTCACCGGGGAGCTGTTTTTT. Translation: CASSIQGLVTGELFF.

This rearrangement joins TRBV4-2 to TRBJ1-2; D remains unclear. CDR3 size: 14 residues. The V end was cut by 0 bases, the J end by 4 bases, with 9 bases between. CDR1 is LGHNA and CDR2 is YNFKEQ in the germline V gene. CDR3 bases: TGTGCCAGCAGCCAAGATCCAATTGCCTATGGCTACACCTTC. This codes for CASSQDPIAYGYTF.

This clonotype was seen only a few times. The chain recombines TRBV15 with TRBJ2-1; 7 bases agree with TRBD2. The CDR3 is 13 residues long. Per the germline V gene, CDR1 is LNHNV and CDR2 is YYDKDF (reference sequence). After removal of 8 bases from V and 4 bases from J, the junction contained 5 bases not matched to a gene. CDR3 DNA: TGTGCCACCTACGACGGGAGGTACAATGAGCAGTTCTTC. Residues: CATYDGRYNEQFF.

The chain carries TRBV9 and TRBJ2-6; TRBD2 is a possible D gene (6 bases). Germline V gives CDR1 SGDLS, CDR2 YYNGEE. This CDR3 has 18 amino acids. V was shortened by 3 bases and J by 0 bases, with 16 bases between the two germline ends. Written as DNA, the CDR3 is TGTGCCAGCAGCGACACGGGGAGGTTTAACTCTGGGGCCAACGTCCTGACTTTC. Its protein is CASSDTGRFNSGANVLTF.

This rearrangement joins TRBV6-6 to TRBJ2-5; TRBD1 is a possible D gene (5 bases). Germline V gives CDR1 MNHNY, CDR2 SVGAGI (reference sequence). This CDR3 contains 14 residues. Trimming cost V 0 bases and J 7 bases, with 12 bases left between them. The CDR3 DNA sequence: TGTGCCAGCAGTTACTCTGGGCAGGGCGGGACCCAGTACTTC. This codes for CASSYSGQGGTQYF.

The chain employs TRBV4-1 and TRBJ2-7; 8 bases are shared with TRBD1. This CDR3 spans 16 amino acids. V lost 0 bases and J lost 4; bases outside the gene matches: 8. Germline V gives CDR1 MGHRA, CDR2 YSYEKL. CDR3 residues: CASSQDAGTGEYEQYF. For the CDR3, the DNA is TGCGCCAGCAGCCAAGACGCCGGGACAGGCGAATACGAGCAGTACTTC.

The genes are TRBV4-1 and TRBJ1-5; the D gene is possibly TRBD1 (6 bases). The CDR3 totals 17 residues. Per germline, CDR1 MGHRA and CDR2 YSYEKL. Trimming shortened V by 4 bases and J by 4 bases, and 20 bases separated the two germline ends. In nucleotides, the CDR3 is TGCGCCAGCAGCCCAAGCGGACAGCGGCCGATAAATCAGCCCCAGCATTTT. This codes for CASSPSGQRPINQPQHF.

The genes are TRBV19 and TRBJ2-1; no clear D. Germline V lookup: CDR1 LNHDA, CDR2 SQIVND (reference sequence). Trimming pared 6 bases from V and 6 bases from J, leaving 6 bases between. The CDR3 runs 11 residues. CDR3 DNA sequence: TGTGCCAGTAGCACCCTCAATGAGCAGTTCTTC. Protein sequence: CASSTLNEQFF.